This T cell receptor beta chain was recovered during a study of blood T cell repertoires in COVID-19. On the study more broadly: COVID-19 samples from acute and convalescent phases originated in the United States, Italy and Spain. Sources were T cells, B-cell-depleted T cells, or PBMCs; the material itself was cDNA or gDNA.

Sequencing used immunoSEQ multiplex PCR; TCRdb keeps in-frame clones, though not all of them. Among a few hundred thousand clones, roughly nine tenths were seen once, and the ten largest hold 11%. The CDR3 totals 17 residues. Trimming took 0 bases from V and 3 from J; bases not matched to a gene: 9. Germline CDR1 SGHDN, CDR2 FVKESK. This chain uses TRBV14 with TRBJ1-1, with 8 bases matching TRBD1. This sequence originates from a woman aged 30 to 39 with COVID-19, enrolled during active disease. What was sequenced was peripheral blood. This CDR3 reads CASSQEEGTGGYTEAFF. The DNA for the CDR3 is TGTGCCAGCAGCCAAGAGGAAGGAACAGGGGGGTACACTGAAGCTTTCTTT.